Sequencing of this T cell receptor beta chain was carried out in a study of blood T cell repertoires in COVID-19. As for the study in general: The United States, Italy and Spain supplied acute and convalescent COVID-19 samples.

V lost 6 bases and J lost 4; bases outside the gene matches: 8. Germline CDR1 reads SEHNR; CDR2 reads FQNEAQ (reference sequence). The CDR3 has 14 amino acids. This clone showed up many times. Authors' methods: Reference gene primer amplification gave estimated nucleated cell counts. Produced via immunoSEQ multiplex PCR; TCRdb's table is partial and in-frame only. The D gene and trimming were derived from the DNA, and the V and J assignments and clone size from that table. The sample contains about 210,000 clones, 92% of which appear only once. The rearrangement joins TRBV7-9 to TRBJ1-1; 7 bases agree with TRBD1. The TCR was taken from a young man with acute or convalescent COVID-19. Material: peripheral blood. This CDR3 is CASSQTGRVTEAFF. The CDR3 DNA is TGTGCCAGCAGTCAGACAGGGCGGGTCACTGAAGCTTTCTTT. The whole variable domain, remainder taken from reference TRBV7-9 and TRBJ1-1, is DTGVSQNPRHKITKRGQNVTFRCDPISEHNRLYWYRQTLGQGPEFLTYFQNEAQLEKSRLLSDRFSAERPKGSFSTLEIQRTEQGDSAMYLCASSQTGRVTEAFFGQGTRLTVV.